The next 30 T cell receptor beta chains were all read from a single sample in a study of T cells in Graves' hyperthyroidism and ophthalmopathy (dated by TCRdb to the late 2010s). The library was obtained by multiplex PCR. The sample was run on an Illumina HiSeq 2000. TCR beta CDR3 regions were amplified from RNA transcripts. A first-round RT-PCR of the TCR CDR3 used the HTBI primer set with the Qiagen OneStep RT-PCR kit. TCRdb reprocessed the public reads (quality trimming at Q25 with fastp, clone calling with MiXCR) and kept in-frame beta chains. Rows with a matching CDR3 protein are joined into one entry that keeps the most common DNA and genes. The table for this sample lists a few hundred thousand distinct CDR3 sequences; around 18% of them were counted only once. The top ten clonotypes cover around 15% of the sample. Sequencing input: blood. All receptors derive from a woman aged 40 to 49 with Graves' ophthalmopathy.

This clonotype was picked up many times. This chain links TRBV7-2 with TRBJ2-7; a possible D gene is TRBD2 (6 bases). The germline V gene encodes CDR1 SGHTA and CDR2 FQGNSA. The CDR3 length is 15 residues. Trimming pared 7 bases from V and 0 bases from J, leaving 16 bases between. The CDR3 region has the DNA TGTGCCAGCATCCTTAGTCGGGAGTCCTCCTACGAGCAGTACTTC. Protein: CASILSRESSYEQYF.

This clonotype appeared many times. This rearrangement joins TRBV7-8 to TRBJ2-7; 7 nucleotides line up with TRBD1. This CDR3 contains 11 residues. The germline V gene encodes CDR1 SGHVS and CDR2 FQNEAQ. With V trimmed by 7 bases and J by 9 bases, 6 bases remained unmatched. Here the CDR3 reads CASMKDRTQYF. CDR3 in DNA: TGTGCCAGCATGAAGGACAGGACGCAGTACTTC.

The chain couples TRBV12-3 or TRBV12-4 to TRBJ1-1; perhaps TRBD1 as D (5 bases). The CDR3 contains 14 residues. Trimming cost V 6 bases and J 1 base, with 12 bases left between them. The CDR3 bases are TGTGCCAGCAGAAAGACAGCCGAGAACACTGAAGCTTTCTTT. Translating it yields CASRKTAENTEAFF.

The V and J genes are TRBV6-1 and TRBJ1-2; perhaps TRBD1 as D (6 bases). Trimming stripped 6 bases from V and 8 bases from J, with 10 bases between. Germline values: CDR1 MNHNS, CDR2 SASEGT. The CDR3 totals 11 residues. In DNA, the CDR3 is TGTGCCAGCAGAGAAACAGGGGGCTACACCTTC. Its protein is CASRETGGYTF.

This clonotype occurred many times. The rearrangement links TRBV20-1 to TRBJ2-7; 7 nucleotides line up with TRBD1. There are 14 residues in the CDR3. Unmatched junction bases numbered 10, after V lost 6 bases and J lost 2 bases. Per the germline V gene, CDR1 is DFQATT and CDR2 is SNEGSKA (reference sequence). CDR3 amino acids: CSAQPDRLPYEQYF. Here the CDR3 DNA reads TGCAGTGCACAGCCGGACAGGTTACCCTACGAGCAGTACTTC.

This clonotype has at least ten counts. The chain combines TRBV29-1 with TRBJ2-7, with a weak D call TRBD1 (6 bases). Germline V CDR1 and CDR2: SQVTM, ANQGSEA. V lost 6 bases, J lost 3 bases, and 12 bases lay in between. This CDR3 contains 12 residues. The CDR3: CSVGQSNYEQYF. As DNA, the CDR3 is TGCAGCGTAGGACAGTCCAACTACGAGCAGTACTTC.

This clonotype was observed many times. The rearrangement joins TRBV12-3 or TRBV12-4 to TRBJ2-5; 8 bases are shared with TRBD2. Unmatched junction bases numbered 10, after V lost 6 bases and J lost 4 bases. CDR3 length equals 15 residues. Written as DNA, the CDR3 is TGTGCCAGCAGCCGCGACGGGAGGGCCGTAGAGACCCAGTACTTC. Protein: CASSRDGRAVETQYF.

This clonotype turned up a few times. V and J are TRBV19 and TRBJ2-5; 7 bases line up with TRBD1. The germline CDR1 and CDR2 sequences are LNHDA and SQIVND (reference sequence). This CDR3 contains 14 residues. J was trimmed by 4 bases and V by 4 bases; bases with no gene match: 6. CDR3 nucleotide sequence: TGTGCCAGTAGTACCAGGGGGATGGGAGAGACCCAGTACTTC. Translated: CASSTRGMGETQYF.

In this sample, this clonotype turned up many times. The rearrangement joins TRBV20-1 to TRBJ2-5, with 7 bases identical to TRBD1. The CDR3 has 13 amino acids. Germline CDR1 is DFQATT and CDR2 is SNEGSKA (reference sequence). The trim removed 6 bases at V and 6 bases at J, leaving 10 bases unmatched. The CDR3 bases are TGCAGTGCCCTGGTCGGGACAGCCAAGACCCAGTACTTC. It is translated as CSALVGTAKTQYF.

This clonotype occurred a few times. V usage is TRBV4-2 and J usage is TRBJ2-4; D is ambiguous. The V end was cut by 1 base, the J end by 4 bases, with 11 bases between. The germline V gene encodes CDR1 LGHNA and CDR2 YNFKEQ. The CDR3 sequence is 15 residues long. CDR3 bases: TGTGCCAGCAGCCAAGGAAATCGGCAAAAAAACATTCAGTACTTC. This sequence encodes CASSQGNRQKNIQYF.

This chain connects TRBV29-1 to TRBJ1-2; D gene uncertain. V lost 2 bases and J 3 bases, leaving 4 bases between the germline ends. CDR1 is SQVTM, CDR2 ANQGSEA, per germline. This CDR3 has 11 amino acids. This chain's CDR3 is CSVEFYYGYTF. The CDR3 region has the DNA TGCAGCGTTGAATTTTACTATGGCTACACCTTC. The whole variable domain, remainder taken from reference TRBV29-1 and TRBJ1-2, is SAVISQKPSRDICQRGTSLTIQCQVDSQVTMMFWYRQQPGQSLTLIATANQGSEATYESGFVIDKFPISRPNLTFSTLTVSNMSPEDSSIYLCSVEFYYGYTFGSGTRLTVV.

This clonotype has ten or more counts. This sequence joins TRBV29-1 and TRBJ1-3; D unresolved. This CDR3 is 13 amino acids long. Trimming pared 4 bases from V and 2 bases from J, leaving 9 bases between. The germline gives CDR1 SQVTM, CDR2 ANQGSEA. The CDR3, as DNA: TGCAGCGTTGGAGGGTTCACTGGAAACACCATATATTTT. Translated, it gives CSVGGFTGNTIYF. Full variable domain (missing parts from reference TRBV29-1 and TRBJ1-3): SAVISQKPSRDICQRGTSLTIQCQVDSQVTMMFWYRQQPGQSLTLIATANQGSEATYESGFVIDKFPISRPNLTFSTLTVSNMSPEDSSIYLCSVGGFTGNTIYFGEGSWLTVV.

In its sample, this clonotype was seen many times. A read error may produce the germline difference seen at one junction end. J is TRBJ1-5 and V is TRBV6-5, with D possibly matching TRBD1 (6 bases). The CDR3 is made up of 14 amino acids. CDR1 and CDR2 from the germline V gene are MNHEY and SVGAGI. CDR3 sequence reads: CANSYRDTNQPQHF. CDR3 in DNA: TGTGCCAACAGTTACCGGGACACCAATCAGCCCCAGCATTTT.

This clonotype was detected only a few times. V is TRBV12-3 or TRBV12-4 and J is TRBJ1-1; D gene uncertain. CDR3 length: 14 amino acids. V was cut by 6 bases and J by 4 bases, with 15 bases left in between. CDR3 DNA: TGTGCCAGCAGCCTTCGCGGGGAGGGCACTGAAGCTTTCTTT. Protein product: CASSLRGEGTEAFF.

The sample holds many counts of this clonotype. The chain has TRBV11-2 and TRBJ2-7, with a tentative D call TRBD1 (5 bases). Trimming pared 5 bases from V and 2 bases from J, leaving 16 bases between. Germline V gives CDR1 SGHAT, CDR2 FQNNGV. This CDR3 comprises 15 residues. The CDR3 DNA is TGTGCCAGCAGCCTCGAGGCAGGGTATCCCTACGAGCAGTACTTC. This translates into CASSLEAGYPYEQYF.

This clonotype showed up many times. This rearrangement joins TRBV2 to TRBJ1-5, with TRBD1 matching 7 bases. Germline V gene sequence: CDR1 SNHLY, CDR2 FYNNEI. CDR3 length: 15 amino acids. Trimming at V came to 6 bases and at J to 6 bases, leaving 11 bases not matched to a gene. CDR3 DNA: TGTGCCAGCAGCCCCTCTCGCCAGGGGGGTCAGCCCCAGCATTTT. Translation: CASSPSRQGGQPQHF.

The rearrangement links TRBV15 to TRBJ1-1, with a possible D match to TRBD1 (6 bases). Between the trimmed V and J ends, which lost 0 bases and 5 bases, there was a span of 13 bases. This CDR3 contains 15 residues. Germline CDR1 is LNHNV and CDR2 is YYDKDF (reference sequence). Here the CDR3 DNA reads TGTGCCACCAGCAGAGAAGTTGGGGGGCGAACTGAAGCTTTCTTT. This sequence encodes CATSREVGGRTEAFF.

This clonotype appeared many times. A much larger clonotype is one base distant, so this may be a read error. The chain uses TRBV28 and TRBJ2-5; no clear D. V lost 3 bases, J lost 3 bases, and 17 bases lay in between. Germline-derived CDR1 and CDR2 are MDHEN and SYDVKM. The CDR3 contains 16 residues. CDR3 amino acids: CASSFGLRLSEETQYF. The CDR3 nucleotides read TGTGCCAGCAGTTTTGGGTTGAGACTCTCCGAAGAGACCCAGTACTTC.

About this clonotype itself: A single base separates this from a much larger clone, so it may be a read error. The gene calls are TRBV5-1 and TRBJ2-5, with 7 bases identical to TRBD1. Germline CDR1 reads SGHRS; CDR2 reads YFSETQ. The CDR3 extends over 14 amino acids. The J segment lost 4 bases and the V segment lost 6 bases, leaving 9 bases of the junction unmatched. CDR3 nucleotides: TGCGCCAGCAAGACCGGGACAGTGCGAGAGACCCAGTACTTC. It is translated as CASKTGTVRETQYF.

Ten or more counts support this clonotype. The CDR3 coding sequence is TGTGCCAGCAGTTTAATTCCTAGCGGGAGGGGAGGGACCCAGTACTTC. This gives the protein CASSLIPSGRGGTQYF. The chain employs TRBV28 and TRBJ2-5; 12 nucleotides align to TRBD2. Trimming cost V 2 bases and J 7 bases; bases outside gene matches: 8. This CDR3 spans 16 amino acids. Germline lookup yields CDR1 MDHEN and CDR2 SYDVKM.

CDR3 sequence (DNA): TGTGCCAGCAGTTGGGACAGGGAGTTAGGCACTGAAGCTTTCTTT. Protein sequence: CASSWDRELGTEAFF. The V call is TRBV12-3 or TRBV12-4, the J call TRBJ1-1; 9 nucleotides align to TRBD1. V was pared by 4 bases and J by 4 bases, with 7 bases of the junction left unmatched. The CDR3 covers 15 residues.

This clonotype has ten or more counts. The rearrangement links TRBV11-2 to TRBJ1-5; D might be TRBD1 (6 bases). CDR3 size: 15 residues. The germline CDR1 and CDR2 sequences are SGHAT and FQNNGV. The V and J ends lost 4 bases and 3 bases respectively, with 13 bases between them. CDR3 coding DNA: TGTGCCAGCAGCTCGGGTGGACAGTTCAATCAGCCCCAGCATTTT. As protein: CASSSGGQFNQPQHF.

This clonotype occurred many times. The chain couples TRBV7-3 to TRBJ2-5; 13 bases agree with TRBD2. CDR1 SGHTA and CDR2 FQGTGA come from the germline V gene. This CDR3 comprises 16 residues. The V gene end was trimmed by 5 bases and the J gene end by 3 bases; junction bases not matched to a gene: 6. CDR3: CASSQTGTSGKETQYF. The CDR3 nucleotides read TGTGCCAGCAGCCAAACCGGGACTAGCGGGAAAGAGACCCAGTACTTC.

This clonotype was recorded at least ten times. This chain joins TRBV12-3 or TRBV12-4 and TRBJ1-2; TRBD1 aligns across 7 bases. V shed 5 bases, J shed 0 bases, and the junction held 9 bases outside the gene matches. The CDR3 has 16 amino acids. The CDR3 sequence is CASSQRQGGANYGYTF. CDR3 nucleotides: TGTGCCAGCAGTCAGAGACAGGGTGGGGCTAACTATGGCTACACCTTC.

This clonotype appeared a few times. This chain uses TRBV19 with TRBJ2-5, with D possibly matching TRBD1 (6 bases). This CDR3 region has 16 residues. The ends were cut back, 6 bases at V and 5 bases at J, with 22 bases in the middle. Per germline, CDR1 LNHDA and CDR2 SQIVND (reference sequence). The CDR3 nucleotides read TGTGCCAGTAGCCCCGGTTTTGGGGGCACAGGGGAGACCCAGTACTTC. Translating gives CASSPGFGGTGETQYF.

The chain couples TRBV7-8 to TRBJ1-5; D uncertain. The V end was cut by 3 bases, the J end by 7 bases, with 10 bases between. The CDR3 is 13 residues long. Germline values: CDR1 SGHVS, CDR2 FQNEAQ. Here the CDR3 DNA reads TGTGCCAGCAGCTTGGCAGCGAGCCAGCCCCAGCATTTT. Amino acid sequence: CASSLAASQPQHF.

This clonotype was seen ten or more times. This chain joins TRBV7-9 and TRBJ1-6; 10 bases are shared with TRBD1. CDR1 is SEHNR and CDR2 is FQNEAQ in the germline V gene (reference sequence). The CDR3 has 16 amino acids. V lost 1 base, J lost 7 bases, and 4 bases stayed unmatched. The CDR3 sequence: CASSLEWGQGNSPLHF. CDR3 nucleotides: TGTGCCAGCAGCTTAGAATGGGGACAGGGGAATTCACCCCTCCACTTT.

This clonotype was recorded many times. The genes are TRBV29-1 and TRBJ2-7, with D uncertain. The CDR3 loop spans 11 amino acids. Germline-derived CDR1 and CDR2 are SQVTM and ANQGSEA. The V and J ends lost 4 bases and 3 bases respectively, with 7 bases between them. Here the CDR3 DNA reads TGCAGCGTTGGGTTGGGCTACGAGCAGTACTTC. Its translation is CSVGLGYEQYF.

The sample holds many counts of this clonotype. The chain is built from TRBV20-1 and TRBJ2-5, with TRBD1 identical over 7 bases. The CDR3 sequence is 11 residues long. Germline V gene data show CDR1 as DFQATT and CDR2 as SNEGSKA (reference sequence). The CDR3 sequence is CSTGDQETQYF. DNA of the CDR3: TGCAGCACAGGGGACCAAGAGACCCAGTACTTC.

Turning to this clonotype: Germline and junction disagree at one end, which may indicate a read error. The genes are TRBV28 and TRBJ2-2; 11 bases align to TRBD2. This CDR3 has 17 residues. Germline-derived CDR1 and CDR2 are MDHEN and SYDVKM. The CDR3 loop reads CSSSFWGLAENTGELFF. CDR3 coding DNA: TGTTCCAGCAGTTTCTGGGGACTAGCGGAGAACACCGGGGAGCTGTTTTTT.